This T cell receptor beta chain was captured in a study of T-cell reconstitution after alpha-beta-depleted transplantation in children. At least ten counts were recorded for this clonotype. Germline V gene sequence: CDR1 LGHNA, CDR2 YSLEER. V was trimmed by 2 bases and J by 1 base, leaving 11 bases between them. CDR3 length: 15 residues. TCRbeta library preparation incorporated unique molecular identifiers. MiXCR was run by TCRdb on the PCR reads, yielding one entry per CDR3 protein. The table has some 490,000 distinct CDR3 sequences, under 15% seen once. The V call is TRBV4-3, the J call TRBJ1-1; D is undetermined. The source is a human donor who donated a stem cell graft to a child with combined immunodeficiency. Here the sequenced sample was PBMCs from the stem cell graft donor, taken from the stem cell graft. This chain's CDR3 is CASSQLFNSNTEAFF. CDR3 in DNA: TGCGCCAGCAGCCAACTATTTAATTCGAACACTGAAGCTTTCTTT.